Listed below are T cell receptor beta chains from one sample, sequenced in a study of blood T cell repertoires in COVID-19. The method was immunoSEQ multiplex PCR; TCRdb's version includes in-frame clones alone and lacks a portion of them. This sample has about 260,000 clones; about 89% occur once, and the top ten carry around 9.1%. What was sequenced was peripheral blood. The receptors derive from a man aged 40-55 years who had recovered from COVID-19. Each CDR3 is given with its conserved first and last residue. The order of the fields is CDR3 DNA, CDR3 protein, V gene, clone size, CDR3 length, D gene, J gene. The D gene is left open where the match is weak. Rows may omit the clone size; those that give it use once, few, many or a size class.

CDR3nt: TGTGCCAGCAGCCCCGGGACAGCTGGCTACACCTTC
CDR3aa: CASSPGTAGYTF
v_gene: TRBV9
abundance: NA
len: 12
d_gene: TRBD1
j_gene: TRBJ1-2

CDR3nt: TGTGCCACCAAGGAGTCCGCGAACACCGGGGAGCTGTTTTTT
CDR3aa: CATKESANTGELFF
v_gene: TRBV6-5
abundance: NA
len: 14
d_gene: NA
j_gene: TRBJ2-2

CDR3nt: TGTGCCAGCAGTGACGGACAGGGTACCTACAATGAGCAGTTCTTC
CDR3aa: CASSDGQGTYNEQFF
v_gene: TRBV25-1
abundance: NA
len: 15
d_gene: TRBD1
j_gene: TRBJ2-1

CDR3nt: TGTGCCAGCAGGGCGGGATCCCCCGGCAATCAGCCCCAGCATTTT
CDR3aa: CASRAGSPGNQPQHF
v_gene: TRBV6-5
abundance: once
len: 15
d_gene: NA
j_gene: TRBJ1-5

CDR3nt: TGTGCCAGCAGTGAGGGGACTAGCGGGGGACTAAGGGAGCAGTACTTC
CDR3aa: CASSEGTSGGLREQYF
v_gene: TRBV6-1
abundance: NA
len: 16
d_gene: TRBD2
j_gene: TRBJ2-7

CDR3nt: TGTGCCAGCAGTTCCGGGACAGCAACCTACGAGCAGTACTTC
CDR3aa: CASSSGTATYEQYF
v_gene: TRBV6-5
abundance: once
len: 14
d_gene: TRBD1
j_gene: TRBJ2-7

CDR3nt: TGCGCCAGCAGCTCCCTTTACGAGGGGGCGCGGGACACCGGGGAGCTGTTTTTT
CDR3aa: CASSSLYEGARDTGELFF
v_gene: TRBV5-1
abundance: NA
len: 18
d_gene: TRBD1
j_gene: TRBJ2-2

CDR3nt: TGTGCCAGCAGCCCAAACAGGGTATTATCGTACGAGCAGTACTTC
CDR3aa: CASSPNRVLSYEQYF
v_gene: TRBV14
abundance: NA
len: 15
d_gene: NA
j_gene: TRBJ2-7

CDR3nt: TGTGCCAGCAGCCCGAGACGGGGGGGGATTTACAATGAGCAGTTCTTC
CDR3aa: CASSPRRGGIYNEQFF
v_gene: TRBV3-1/TRBV3-2
abundance: NA
len: 16
d_gene: TRBD2
j_gene: TRBJ2-1

CDR3nt: TGTGCCAGCAGCCAAGATTCTAAGACAGCCTACACCGGGGAGCTGTTTTTT
CDR3aa: CASSQDSKTAYTGELFF
v_gene: TRBV14
abundance: once
len: 17
d_gene: NA
j_gene: TRBJ2-2

CDR3nt: TGTGCCAGCACCCAAAATCGGGGGACAGGGGGCGCAAGTACGCAGTATTTT
CDR3aa: CASTQNRGTGGASTQYF
v_gene: TRBV2
abundance: NA
len: 17
d_gene: TRBD1
j_gene: TRBJ2-3

CDR3nt: TGCGCCAGCAGTGAGTCAGGGGGGGCGAGGGATACGCAGTATTTT
CDR3aa: CASSESGGARDTQYF
v_gene: TRBV10-1
abundance: once
len: 15
d_gene: NA
j_gene: TRBJ2-3

CDR3nt: TGTGCCAGCAGCGCCTTAAGGGACTCCCCCAATGGCGGGGAGCTGTTTTTT
CDR3aa: CASSALRDSPNGGELFF
v_gene: TRBV9
abundance: NA
len: 17
d_gene: NA
j_gene: TRBJ2-2

CDR3nt: TGTGCCAGTAGTAAATCGGTAAATATGAACACTGAAGCTTTCTTT
CDR3aa: CASSKSVNMNTEAFF
v_gene: TRBV19
abundance: NA
len: 15
d_gene: NA
j_gene: TRBJ1-1

CDR3nt: TGTGCCAGCAGCCCCTATAGGGGAACTAATGAAAAACTGTTTTTT
CDR3aa: CASSPYRGTNEKLFF
v_gene: TRBV27
abundance: NA
len: 15
d_gene: NA
j_gene: TRBJ1-4

CDR3nt: TGTGCCAGCAGCTTGGTAGCTAGCGGGAGCTACGAGCAGTACTTC
CDR3aa: CASSLVASGSYEQYF
v_gene: TRBV5-6
abundance: few
len: 15
d_gene: TRBD2
j_gene: TRBJ2-7

CDR3nt: TGCGCCAGCAGCTTTAACAGGGGGAACACTGAAGCTTTCTTT
CDR3aa: CASSFNRGNTEAFF
v_gene: TRBV5-1
abundance: NA
len: 14
d_gene: TRBD1
j_gene: TRBJ1-1

CDR3nt: TGTGCAAGTCGCTTAGTGCCGGGACTAGCGGGACCGAACACCGGGGAGCTGTTTTTT
CDR3aa: CASRLVPGLAGPNTGELFF
v_gene: TRBV12-2
abundance: NA
len: 19
d_gene: NA
j_gene: TRBJ2-2

CDR3nt: TGCGCCAGCAGCCAAACGACAGGCACCCGGCAAGAGACCCAGTACTTC
CDR3aa: CASSQTTGTRQETQYF
v_gene: TRBV4-3
abundance: few
len: 16
d_gene: NA
j_gene: TRBJ2-5

CDR3nt: TGCGCCAGCAGCTTCTCTACCACCTATGGCTACACCTTC
CDR3aa: CASSFSTTYGYTF
v_gene: TRBV5-1
abundance: NA
len: 13
d_gene: NA
j_gene: TRBJ1-2

CDR3nt: TGTGCCTGTTCTCCGGGCTACGAGCAGTACTTC
CDR3aa: CACSPGYEQYF
v_gene: TRBV10-3
abundance: NA
len: 11
d_gene: NA
j_gene: TRBJ2-7

CDR3nt: TGTGCCAGCAGCGTAGGGGACAGTGCCTTCTCGCCCCAGCATTTT
CDR3aa: CASSVGDSAFSPQHF
v_gene: TRBV9
abundance: few
len: 15
d_gene: TRBD1
j_gene: TRBJ1-5

CDR3nt: TGTGCCAGCAGTTTATTGGGGCGCGGTTCGGGCACTGAAGCTTTCTTT
CDR3aa: CASSLLGRGSGTEAFF
v_gene: TRBV27
abundance: few
len: 16
d_gene: NA
j_gene: TRBJ1-1

CDR3nt: TGTGCCAGCTCACCAGGGACAGGGGCCCAAGAGACCCAGTACTTC
CDR3aa: CASSPGTGAQETQYF
v_gene: TRBV18
abundance: once
len: 15
d_gene: TRBD1
j_gene: TRBJ2-5

CDR3nt: TGTGCCAGCAGCGTGGCGGGAGGGGGAAATGAGCAGTTCTTC
CDR3aa: CASSVAGGGNEQFF
v_gene: TRBV9
abundance: NA
len: 14
d_gene: TRBD2
j_gene: TRBJ2-1

CDR3nt: TGTGCCAGCAGCCAACGGAGGGATGAGCAGTTCTTC
CDR3aa: CASSQRRDEQFF
v_gene: TRBV7-8
abundance: NA
len: 12
d_gene: NA
j_gene: TRBJ2-1

CDR3nt: TGTGCCAGCAAAAAAGGGAGGGGTAACTATGGCTACACCTTC
CDR3aa: CASKKGRGNYGYTF
v_gene: TRBV2
abundance: NA
len: 14
d_gene: NA
j_gene: TRBJ1-2

CDR3nt: TGTGCCAGCAGCTCTGGACAGGGCCATGAAAAACTGTTTTTT
CDR3aa: CASSSGQGHEKLFF
v_gene: TRBV7-2
abundance: NA
len: 14
d_gene: TRBD1
j_gene: TRBJ1-4

CDR3nt: TGTGCCAGCGCCCGACAGGGCTCCTACGAGCAGTACTTC
CDR3aa: CASARQGSYEQYF
v_gene: TRBV27
abundance: NA
len: 13
d_gene: TRBD1
j_gene: TRBJ2-7

CDR3nt: TGTGCCAGCAAAGCGGGAGGTGCAGATACGCAGTATTTT
CDR3aa: CASKAGGADTQYF
v_gene: TRBV2
abundance: NA
len: 13
d_gene: TRBD2
j_gene: TRBJ2-3

CDR3nt: TGTGCCAGCAGTTACAATGTTTTTGGGAGGGATGGATCCGAGCAGTACTTC
CDR3aa: CASSYNVFGRDGSEQYF
v_gene: TRBV6-2/TRBV6-3
abundance: NA
len: 17
d_gene: TRBD2
j_gene: TRBJ2-7

CDR3nt: TGTGCCAGCACCTCCCAGCGGGGGGGCGCAGATACGCAGTATTTT
CDR3aa: CASTSQRGGADTQYF
v_gene: TRBV6-6
abundance: once
len: 15
d_gene: TRBD2
j_gene: TRBJ2-3

CDR3nt: TGTGCCAGCAGCCCGACTTCCTTAAATGAGCAGTTCTTC
CDR3aa: CASSPTSLNEQFF
v_gene: TRBV27
abundance: NA
len: 13
d_gene: NA
j_gene: TRBJ2-1

CDR3nt: TGTGCCAGCAGCTGGGCTAGCGAGAATCGAGAGACCCAGTACTTC
CDR3aa: CASSWASENRETQYF
v_gene: TRBV7-9
abundance: NA
len: 15
d_gene: NA
j_gene: TRBJ2-5

CDR3nt: TGCGCCAGCTCGGGACAGGGACGGACAGATACGCAGTATTTT
CDR3aa: CASSGQGRTDTQYF
v_gene: TRBV10-2
abundance: NA
len: 14
d_gene: TRBD1
j_gene: TRBJ2-3

CDR3nt: TGTGCCAGCAGTTACTCGAGGACTGAAGCTTTCTTT
CDR3aa: CASSYSRTEAFF
v_gene: TRBV6-2/TRBV6-3
abundance: NA
len: 12
d_gene: NA
j_gene: TRBJ1-1

CDR3nt: TGCGCCAGCAGCTTGTCGGGCGAGACTAGCGGGAGGGTAGTTGAGCAGTTCTTC
CDR3aa: CASSLSGETSGRVVEQFF
v_gene: TRBV5-1
abundance: NA
len: 18
d_gene: TRBD2
j_gene: TRBJ2-1

CDR3nt: TGTGCCAGCAGCACCCGGGACAGAAACACCGGGGAGCTGTTTTTT
CDR3aa: CASSTRDRNTGELFF
v_gene: TRBV6-2/TRBV6-3
abundance: NA
len: 15
d_gene: TRBD1
j_gene: TRBJ2-2

CDR3nt: TGTGCCAGCAGCTTCGGACAGGGAAGAACTGAAGCTTTCTTT
CDR3aa: CASSFGQGRTEAFF
v_gene: TRBV9
abundance: NA
len: 14
d_gene: TRBD1
j_gene: TRBJ1-1

CDR3nt: TGTGCCAGTAGTAGGGCTAGCGGGACTTTCTACGAGCAGTACTTC
CDR3aa: CASSRASGTFYEQYF
v_gene: TRBV19
abundance: few
len: 15
d_gene: TRBD2
j_gene: TRBJ2-7

CDR3nt: TGCGCCAGCAGCTTGGGGACAGTGAGCTCCTACGAGCAGTACTTC
CDR3aa: CASSLGTVSSYEQYF
v_gene: TRBV5-1
abundance: NA
len: 15
d_gene: NA
j_gene: TRBJ2-7

CDR3nt: TGTGCCAGCAGCATAGCGGGAGGCCCCCGGAGAGGGGAGCTGTTTTTT
CDR3aa: CASSIAGGPRRGELFF
v_gene: TRBV27
abundance: NA
len: 16
d_gene: TRBD2
j_gene: TRBJ2-2

CDR3nt: TGTGCCAGTAGTATCACAGCACGAGAGACCCAGTACTTC
CDR3aa: CASSITARETQYF
v_gene: TRBV19
abundance: NA
len: 13
d_gene: NA
j_gene: TRBJ2-5

CDR3nt: TGCGCCAGCAGCAAAAGGACAGGGTCTTTCACTGAAGCTTTCTTT
CDR3aa: CASSKRTGSFTEAFF
v_gene: TRBV5-1
abundance: NA
len: 15
d_gene: TRBD1
j_gene: TRBJ1-1

CDR3nt: TGTGCCAGCAGCCTCGGGACAGGCAGAAATCAGCCCCAGCATTTT
CDR3aa: CASSLGTGRNQPQHF
v_gene: TRBV7-2
abundance: NA
len: 15
d_gene: TRBD1
j_gene: TRBJ1-5

CDR3nt: TGTGCCAGCAGTCTACAGGGGAATTCACCCCTCCACTTT
CDR3aa: CASSLQGNSPLHF
v_gene: TRBV6-6
abundance: once
len: 13
d_gene: TRBD1
j_gene: TRBJ1-6

CDR3nt: TGTGCCAGCAGCCCGCTACTAGCGGCCACTAGCACAGATACGCAGTATTTT
CDR3aa: CASSPLLAATSTDTQYF
v_gene: TRBV21-1
abundance: once
len: 17
d_gene: NA
j_gene: TRBJ2-3

CDR3nt: TGTGCCAGCAGTTACTCTATTGGGGCAGCCTACGAGCAGTACTTC
CDR3aa: CASSYSIGAAYEQYF
v_gene: TRBV6-5
abundance: few
len: 15
d_gene: NA
j_gene: TRBJ2-7